The rows below give T cell receptor beta chains drawn from one sample of a study of T cell responses to AZD1222 COVID-19 vaccine. Clones were sequenced by immunoSEQ multiplex PCR, and TCRdb holds only the in-frame ones, with some missing. The sample shows 90,000 or so clones, around 86% of them seen only once. This specimen consisted of peripheral blood, obtained on day 0 of AZD1222 vaccination. The receptor source for this set is an adult in good health. CDR3s include the opening cysteine and the closing phenylalanine or tryptophan. D genes are given only for firm matches. The size entry is marked missing in some rows and otherwise reads once, few, many or a size class.

CASSIPGERGRKNTEAFF,TGTGCCAGCAGCATCCCGGGGGAGAGGGGGCGAAAGAACACTGAAGCTTTCTTT,TRBJ1-1,TRBV21-1,-,18,-
CASSDLTPSTSYEQYF,TGTGCCAGCAGTGATCTGACTCCTTCTACCTCCTACGAGCAGTACTTC,TRBJ2-7,TRBV2,-,16,-
CASRTTGIEKLFF,TGTGCCAGCAGGACGACAGGGATTGAAAAACTGTTTTTT,TRBJ1-4,TRBV12-3/TRBV12-4,TRBD1,13,-
CASSPVKGWNSPLHF,TGTGCCAGCTCACCGGTCAAGGGGTGGAATTCACCCCTCCACTTT,TRBJ1-6,TRBV18,-,15,once
CASSLVASHEQYF,TGTGCCAGCAGCTTAGTAGCGAGCCACGAGCAGTACTTC,TRBJ2-7,TRBV7-6,-,13,-
CASSLWGQLNEKLFF,TGCGCCAGCAGCTTGTGGGGACAGCTTAATGAAAAACTGTTTTTT,TRBJ1-4,TRBV5-1,TRBD1,15,-
CASSLGSPGNTIYF,TGCGCCAGCAGCTTAGGTTCCCCTGGAAACACCATATATTTT,TRBJ1-3,TRBV5-1,-,14,-
CASSLEQSPYNEQFF,TGCGCCAGCAGCTTGGAACAGAGCCCCTACAATGAGCAGTTCTTC,TRBJ2-1,TRBV5-1,-,15,-
CSVTPGAGSYEQYF,TGCAGCGTTACCCCCGGGGCAGGATCCTACGAGCAGTACTTC,TRBJ2-7,TRBV29-1,-,14,-
CASSDRRDSYNSPLHF,TGTGCCAGCAGCGATCGCCGGGACTCCTATAATTCACCCCTCCACTTT,TRBJ1-6,TRBV7-9,-,16,few
CASNGLASSTDTQYF,TGTGCCAGCAATGGACTAGCGTCTAGCACAGATACGCAGTATTTT,TRBJ2-3,TRBV2,TRBD2,15,-
CASSKYGQDSEQYF,TGTGCCAGCAGCAAATACGGACAGGACAGCGAGCAGTACTTC,TRBJ2-7,TRBV21-1,-,14,few
CASSQDSSGAGELFF,TGCGCCAGCAGCCAAGATTCCAGTGGGGCCGGGGAGCTGTTTTTT,TRBJ2-2,TRBV4-3,-,15,many
CASSYEVGASREQYF,TGTGCCAGCAGTTACGAGGTAGGGGCCTCTCGCGAGCAGTACTTC,TRBJ2-7,TRBV6-5,-,15,-
CASSINRGGQPQHF,TGTGCCAGCAGTATAAACAGGGGGGGTCAGCCCCAGCATTTT,TRBJ1-5,TRBV27,TRBD1,14,-
CAISEDGGRGNQPQHF,TGTGCCATCAGTGAGGACGGGGGACGGGGCAATCAGCCCCAGCATTTT,TRBJ1-5,TRBV10-3,-,16,-
CASSIRRPSNEQFF,TGTGCCAGTAGTATTCGCCGGCCCTCGAATGAGCAGTTCTTC,TRBJ2-1,TRBV19,-,14,-
CASSPRRGYNEQFF,TGTGCCAGCAGCCCACGGCGGGGCTACAATGAGCAGTTCTTC,TRBJ2-1,TRBV11-3,-,14,-
CASSLGHSGQGRNEQFF,TGTGCCAGCAGCTTAGGCCATTCAGGACAGGGTCGCAATGAGCAGTTCTTC,TRBJ2-1,TRBV13,TRBD1,17,-
CASSPPWGQNYYGYTF,TGTGCCAGTAGTCCCCCCTGGGGACAGAACTACTATGGCTACACCTTC,TRBJ1-2,TRBV19,TRBD1,16,-
CASSGVSGNTEAFF,TGTGCCAGCAGCGGGGTCAGCGGGAACACTGAAGCTTTCTTT,TRBJ1-1,TRBV7-8,-,14,-
CASKEGGSSEKLFF,TGTGCCAGCAAGGAGGGGGGGTCTAGTGAAAAACTGTTTTTT,TRBJ1-4,TRBV28,-,14,-
CSVEIREGGEQYF,TGCAGCGTTGAAATCAGGGAAGGCGGCGAGCAGTACTTC,TRBJ2-7,TRBV29-1,-,13,-
CASSPGGLDYGYTF,TGCGCCAGCAGCCCAGGGGGCCTGGACTATGGCTACACCTTC,TRBJ1-2,TRBV4-1,TRBD1,14,-
CASTQNGRSEQYF,TGTGCCAGCACCCAAAACGGGAGGAGCGAGCAGTACTTC,TRBJ2-7,TRBV3-1/TRBV3-2,TRBD2,13,-
CASRSIARYPYEQYF,TGTGCCAGCAGATCAATTGCCCGGTACCCCTACGAGCAGTACTTC,TRBJ2-7,TRBV27,-,15,-
CASSERDRGKHEQFF,TGTGCCAGTAGCGAACGGGACAGGGGGAAACATGAGCAGTTCTTC,TRBJ2-1,TRBV19,TRBD1,15,few
CASSFTPGPTPYEQYF,TGTGCCAGCAGTTTTACCCCGGGACCCACGCCCTACGAGCAGTACTTC,TRBJ2-7,TRBV27,-,16,-
CASSLQSGFNQPQHF,TGTGCCAGCAGCCTACAATCAGGGTTCAATCAGCCCCAGCATTTT,TRBJ1-5,TRBV7-6,-,15,few
CASNTSGKSSYEQYF,TGTGCCAGCAATACTAGCGGGAAAAGCTCCTACGAGCAGTACTTC,TRBJ2-7,TRBV28,TRBD2,15,few
CASSPPGQFLGYTF,TGTGCCAGCTCACCACCGGGACAGTTTCTTGGCTACACCTTC,TRBJ1-2,TRBV18,TRBD1,14,-
CAWSLYNREAQHF,TGTGCCTGGAGTCTTTACAACAGGGAGGCCCAGCATTTT,TRBJ1-5,TRBV30,-,13,-
CASSQVRAGVNTGELFF,TGCGCCAGCAGCCAAGTGCGGGCAGGAGTTAACACCGGGGAGCTGTTTTTT,TRBJ2-2,TRBV4-1,-,17,-
CASSQDLGGSTDTQYF,TGTGCCAGCAGCCAAGATTTGGGGGGGAGCACAGATACGCAGTATTTT,TRBJ2-3,TRBV3-1/TRBV3-2,TRBD2,16,-
CASSQKKGDWTGRRIRMDTQYF,TGTGCCAGCAGCCAAAAAAAGGGGGATTGGACAGGGCGACGGATTAGGATGGATACGCAGTATTTT,TRBJ2-3,TRBV3-1/TRBV3-2,TRBD1,22,-
CASSMRGRAGELFF,TGTGCCAGTAGTATGCGGGGGAGGGCCGGGGAGCTGTTTTTT,TRBJ2-2,TRBV19,TRBD2,14,-
CASSGQFMNTEAFF,TGTGCCAGCAGCGGACAGTTCATGAACACTGAAGCTTTCTTT,TRBJ1-1,TRBV11-2,-,14,-
CASSQEGLLGTDTQYF,TGCGCCAGCAGCCAAGAGGGGCTACTAGGCACAGATACGCAGTATTTT,TRBJ2-3,TRBV4-1,-,16,-
CASSSDGATSGSYEQFF,TGTGCCAGCAGCTCCGACGGGGCGACTAGCGGGAGTTATGAGCAGTTCTTC,TRBJ2-1,TRBV13,TRBD2,17,-
CASNEVGRGGVSGYTF,TGCGCCAGCAACGAAGTCGGGAGAGGGGGCGTCTCTGGCTACACCTTC,TRBJ1-2,TRBV4-3,TRBD1,16,once
CASTVDSNEKLFF,TGTGCCAGCACCGTGGACAGTAATGAAAAACTGTTTTTT,TRBJ1-4,TRBV6-5,-,13,-
CASRAGGSDPREQYF,TGTGCCAGCAGAGCAGGGGGCTCCGACCCTCGCGAGCAGTACTTC,TRBJ2-7,TRBV7-8,TRBD1,15,-
CASRSGTGDEAFF,TGCGCCAGCCGGTCCGGGACAGGGGATGAAGCTTTCTTT,TRBJ1-1,TRBV5-1,TRBD1,13,few
CASSQGGLAGASTDEQYF,TGTGCCAGCAGCCAAGGCGGACTAGCGGGGGCGTCTACGGACGAGCAGTACTTC,TRBJ2-7,TRBV3-1/TRBV3-2,TRBD2,18,-
CASSQVGQGRFGEETQYF,TGTGCCAGCAGCCAAGTAGGACAGGGGCGGTTTGGAGAAGAGACCCAGTACTTC,TRBJ2-5,TRBV14,TRBD1,18,-
CASSSTVGKLFF,TGTGCCAGCAGTTCCACAGTTGGAAAACTGTTTTTT,TRBJ1-4,TRBV27,-,12,-
CSVRNHGDSYNEQFF,TGCAGCGTGAGAAATCACGGGGATTCCTACAATGAGCAGTTCTTC,TRBJ2-1,TRBV29-1,-,15,-
CASSSRGTGVGKLFF,TGTGCCAGCAGTTCTCGGGGGACAGGGGTTGGAAAACTGTTTTTT,TRBJ1-4,TRBV28,TRBD1,15,-
CASSGQGGSQPQHF,TGTGCCAGTAGTGGGCAGGGCGGCAGTCAGCCCCAGCATTTT,TRBJ1-5,TRBV19,-,14,-
CASSVYMRQPQHF,TGTGCCAGCAGTGTCTATATGAGGCAGCCCCAGCATTTT,TRBJ1-5,TRBV2,-,13,-
CASSPTGQLYGYTF,TGTGCCAGCAGCCCAACGGGACAGCTTTATGGCTACACCTTC,TRBJ1-2,TRBV5-6,TRBD1,14,-